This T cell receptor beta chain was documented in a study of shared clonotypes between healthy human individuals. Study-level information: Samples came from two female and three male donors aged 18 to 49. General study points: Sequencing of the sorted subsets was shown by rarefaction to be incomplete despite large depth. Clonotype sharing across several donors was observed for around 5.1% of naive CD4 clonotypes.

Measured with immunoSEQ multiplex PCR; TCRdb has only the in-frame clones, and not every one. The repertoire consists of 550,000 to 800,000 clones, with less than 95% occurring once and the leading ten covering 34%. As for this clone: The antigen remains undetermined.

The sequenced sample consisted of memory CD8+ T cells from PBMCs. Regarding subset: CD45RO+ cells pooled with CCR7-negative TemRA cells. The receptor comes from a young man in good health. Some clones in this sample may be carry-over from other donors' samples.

The CDR3 spells CAWSLSGGPDTQYF. The CDR3 nucleotides read TGTGCCTGGAGTCTTTCGGGAGGGCCAGATACGCAGTATTTT. The V and J genes are TRBV30 and TRBJ2-3, with 8 bases fitting TRBD2. The V gene's germline CDR1 is GTSNPN and CDR2 SVGIG (reference sequence). Germline trimming cut 2 bases from V and 4 bases from J; bases unmatched to any gene: 5. The length of the CDR3 is 14 residues.